The present entry profiles one T cell receptor beta chain with its context. What it binds is unknown. Profiling relied on immunoSEQ multiplex PCR, and the TCRdb table lists in-frame clones only, not all of them. Counted here are tens of thousands of clones, roughly two thirds occurring once; the ten biggest clones make up 12%. These data belong to a study of vaccination effects on CD4 cells after COVID-19. Expansion with viral peptide pools was applied to antigen-specific CD4+ T cells by the ViraFEST assay prior to sequencing. The culture ran for roughly 10 days before CD4+ T cells were isolated. Vaccine administered to participants consisted of two doses of either BNT162b2 or mRNA-1273. Germline-derived CDR1 and CDR2 are WNHNN and SYGVQD (reference sequence). The CDR3 loop spans 16 amino acids. V lost 5 bases, J lost 4 bases, and 20 bases lay in between.

The clonotype originates from a human donor who received a COVID-19 vaccine. The source material was CD4+ T cells from PBMCs cultured with HCoV-229E spike peptides, sampled after COVID-19 vaccination. This rearrangement joins TRBV10-1 to TRBJ1-1; D uncertain. The CDR3 DNA sequence: TGCGCCAGCAGTTACCTTCAGGAGCGAGGCCCCACTGAAGCTTTCTTT. Amino acids: CASSYLQERGPTEAFF.